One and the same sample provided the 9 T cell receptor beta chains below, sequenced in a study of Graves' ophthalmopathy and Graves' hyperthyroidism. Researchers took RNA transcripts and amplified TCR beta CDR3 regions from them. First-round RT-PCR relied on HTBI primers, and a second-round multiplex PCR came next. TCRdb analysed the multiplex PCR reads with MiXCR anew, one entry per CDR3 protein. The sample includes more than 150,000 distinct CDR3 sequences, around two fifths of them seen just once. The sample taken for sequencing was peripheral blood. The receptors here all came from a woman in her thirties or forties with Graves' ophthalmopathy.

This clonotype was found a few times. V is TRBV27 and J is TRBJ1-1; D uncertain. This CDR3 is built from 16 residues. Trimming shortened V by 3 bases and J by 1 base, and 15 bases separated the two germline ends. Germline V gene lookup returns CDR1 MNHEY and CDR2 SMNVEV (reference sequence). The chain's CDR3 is CASSFADRARNTEAFF. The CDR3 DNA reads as TGTGCCAGCAGTTTCGCCGATAGGGCACGGAACACTGAAGCTTTCTTT.

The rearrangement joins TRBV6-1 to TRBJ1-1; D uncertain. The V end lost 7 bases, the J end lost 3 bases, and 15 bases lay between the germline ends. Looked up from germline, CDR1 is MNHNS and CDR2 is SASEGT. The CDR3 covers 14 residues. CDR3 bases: TGTGCCAGCATTCCCAAGGGCTGGGACACTGAAGCTTTCTTT. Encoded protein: CASIPKGWDTEAFF.

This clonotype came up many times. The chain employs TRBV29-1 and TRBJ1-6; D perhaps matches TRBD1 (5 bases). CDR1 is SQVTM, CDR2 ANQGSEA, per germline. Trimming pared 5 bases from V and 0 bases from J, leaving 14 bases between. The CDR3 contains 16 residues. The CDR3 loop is CSVLAGRGSYNSPLHF. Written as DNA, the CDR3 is TGCAGCGTTCTGGCAGGGAGGGGCTCCTATAATTCACCCCTCCACTTT.

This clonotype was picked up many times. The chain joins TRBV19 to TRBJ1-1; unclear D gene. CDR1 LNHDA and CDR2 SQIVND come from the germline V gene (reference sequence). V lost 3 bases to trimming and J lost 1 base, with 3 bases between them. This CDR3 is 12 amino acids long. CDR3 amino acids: CASSMRNTEAFF. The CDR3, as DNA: TGTGCCAGTAGTATGCGGAACACTGAAGCTTTCTTT.

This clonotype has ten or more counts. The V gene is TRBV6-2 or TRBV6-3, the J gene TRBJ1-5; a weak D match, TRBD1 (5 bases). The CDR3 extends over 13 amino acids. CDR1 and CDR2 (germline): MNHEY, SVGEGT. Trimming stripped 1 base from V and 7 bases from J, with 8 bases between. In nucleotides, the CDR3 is TGTGCCAGCAGTTACTGGGGGAGCCAGCCCCAGCATTTT. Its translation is CASSYWGSQPQHF.

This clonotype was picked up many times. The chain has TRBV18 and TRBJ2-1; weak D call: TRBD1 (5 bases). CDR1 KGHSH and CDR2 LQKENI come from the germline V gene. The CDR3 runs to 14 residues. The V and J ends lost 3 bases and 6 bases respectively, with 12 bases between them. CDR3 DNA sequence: TGTGCCAGCTCACCGTACAGGCGGCTCAATGAGCAGTTCTTC. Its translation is CASSPYRRLNEQFF.

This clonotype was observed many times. For the CDR3, the DNA is TGTGCCAGCAGTTTATTTCAAAGCCAAGAGACCCAGTACTTC. This sequence encodes CASSLFQSQETQYF. The chain combines TRBV12-3 or TRBV12-4 with TRBJ2-5; no definite D call. Trimming shortened V by 2 bases and J by 1 base, and 8 bases separated the two germline ends. This CDR3 region has 14 residues.

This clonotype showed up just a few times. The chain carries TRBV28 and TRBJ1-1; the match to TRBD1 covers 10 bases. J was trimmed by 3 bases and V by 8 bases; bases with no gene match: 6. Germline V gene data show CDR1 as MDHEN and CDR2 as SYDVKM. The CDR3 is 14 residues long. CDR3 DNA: TGTGCCAGCGGAACGGGACAGGGGTACACTGAAGCTTTCTTT. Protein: CASGTGQGYTEAFF.

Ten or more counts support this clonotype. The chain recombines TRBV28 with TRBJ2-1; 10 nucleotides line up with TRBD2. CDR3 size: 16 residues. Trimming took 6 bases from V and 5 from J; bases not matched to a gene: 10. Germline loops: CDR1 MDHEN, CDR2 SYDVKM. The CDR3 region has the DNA TGTGCCAGCAGAAGACTTAGCGGGGGGCAAAACAATGAGCAGTTCTTC. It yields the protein CASRRLSGGQNNEQFF.